The rows below give T cell receptor beta chains drawn from one sample of a study of T cells in Graves' hyperthyroidism and ophthalmopathy. A single record per CDR3 protein comes from TCRdb applying MiXCR to the multiplex PCR reads. In the table there are 550,000 to 700,000 distinct CDR3 sequences, roughly 14% of which are singletons. Sequencing was carried out using blood. The receptors were gathered from a woman in her 40s with Graves' ophthalmopathy. The CDR3 runs from the conserved cysteine through the conserved F or W.

v_gene: TRBV29-1
j_gene: TRBJ2-7
CDR3aa: CSVRGLAEGSEQYF

v_gene: TRBV18
j_gene: TRBJ2-7
CDR3aa: CASSSQGARGEQYF

v_gene: TRBV27
j_gene: TRBJ1-1
CDR3aa: CASSFRTVAGEAFF

v_gene: TRBV5-1
j_gene: TRBJ2-7
CDR3aa: CASSLEDSRYEQYF

v_gene: TRBV28
j_gene: TRBJ2-6
CDR3aa: CASSPPFLIGANVLTF

v_gene: TRBV28
j_gene: TRBJ1-3
CDR3aa: CASSLVGGRFTGNTIYF

v_gene: TRBV20-1
j_gene: TRBJ2-7
CDR3aa: CSAPMAGRSGEQYF

v_gene: TRBV28
j_gene: TRBJ2-7
CDR3aa: CASTPFQGRDYEQYF

v_gene: TRBV7-7
j_gene: TRBJ2-6
CDR3aa: CASSPGEGAGANVLTF

v_gene: TRBV29-1
j_gene: TRBJ2-7
CDR3aa: CSVKRDYEQYF

v_gene: TRBV7-6
j_gene: TRBJ2-5
CDR3aa: CASSSRTSGTRRTQYF

v_gene: TRBV20-1
j_gene: TRBJ1-1
CDR3aa: CSARYRDYTEAFF

v_gene: TRBV11-1
j_gene: TRBJ1-2
CDR3aa: CASSSDIGALNYGYTF

v_gene: TRBV29-1
j_gene: TRBJ2-7
CDR3aa: CSVEGGGGPYEQYF

v_gene: TRBV19
j_gene: TRBJ1-2
CDR3aa: CASRGGGETPVGYTF

v_gene: TRBV24-1
j_gene: TRBJ2-4
CDR3aa: CATSGAGGIQYF

v_gene: TRBV6-2/TRBV6-3
j_gene: TRBJ1-1
CDR3aa: CASSYGQEVSEAFF

v_gene: TRBV19
j_gene: TRBJ1-1
CDR3aa: CASSTPGEGAMRSTEAFF

v_gene: TRBV6-4
j_gene: TRBJ1-3
CDR3aa: CASSPSEGLRPGNTIYF

v_gene: TRBV18
j_gene: TRBJ2-4
CDR3aa: CASSPPEGNIQYF

v_gene: TRBV6-2/TRBV6-3
j_gene: TRBJ2-7
CDR3aa: CASRGLAGGRSYEQYF

v_gene: TRBV28
j_gene: TRBJ1-1
CDR3aa: CASRISNTEAFF

v_gene: TRBV20-1
j_gene: TRBJ2-7
CDR3aa: CSARDFGEGEQYF

v_gene: TRBV20-1
j_gene: TRBJ1-2
CDR3aa: CSASTIPGHGANYGYTF

v_gene: TRBV5-1
j_gene: TRBJ2-6
CDR3aa: CASSLNRGLGANVLTF

v_gene: TRBV28
j_gene: TRBJ1-5
CDR3aa: CASSPQGYQPQHF

v_gene: TRBV7-8
j_gene: TRBJ1-2
CDR3aa: CASSLNRGTYGYTF

v_gene: TRBV7-6
j_gene: TRBJ2-5
CDR3aa: CASSQAGGTQETQYF

v_gene: TRBV12-3/TRBV12-4
j_gene: TRBJ2-6
CDR3aa: CASSWLPMATGANVLTF

v_gene: TRBV28
j_gene: TRBJ2-7
CDR3aa: CASSLGTGVGEQYF

v_gene: TRBV6-2/TRBV6-3
j_gene: TRBJ1-1
CDR3aa: CASSYRSDTEAFF

v_gene: TRBV28
j_gene: TRBJ2-5
CDR3aa: CASRGDRGGKETQYF

v_gene: TRBV11-2
j_gene: TRBJ2-5
CDR3aa: CASSLAGGRMVTQYF

v_gene: TRBV12-3/TRBV12-4
j_gene: TRBJ1-5
CDR3aa: CASSWGRTNQPQHF

v_gene: TRBV4-1
j_gene: TRBJ1-5
CDR3aa: CASSQESIGGSNQPQHF

v_gene: TRBV6-2/TRBV6-3
j_gene: TRBJ2-2
CDR3aa: CASSPQYTGELFF

v_gene: TRBV13
j_gene: TRBJ2-7
CDR3aa: CASSPAGTGDYEQYF

v_gene: TRBV3-1
j_gene: TRBJ2-4
CDR3aa: CASSREGENIQYF

v_gene: TRBV27
j_gene: TRBJ1-2
CDR3aa: CASSKWTGGRGYTF

v_gene: TRBV12-3/TRBV12-4
j_gene: TRBJ2-7
CDR3aa: CASSAYGENYEQYF

v_gene: TRBV29-1
j_gene: TRBJ2-2
CDR3aa: CSPRERDQADTGELFF

v_gene: TRBV19
j_gene: TRBJ2-4
CDR3aa: CASSMERGAKNIQYF

v_gene: TRBV10-3
j_gene: TRBJ1-1
CDR3aa: CAISSGIGDTEAFF

v_gene: TRBV12-3/TRBV12-4
j_gene: TRBJ1-2
CDR3aa: CASSLYSEINGYTF

v_gene: TRBV27
j_gene: TRBJ2-7
CDR3aa: CASSLTGHYEQYF

v_gene: TRBV12-3/TRBV12-4
j_gene: TRBJ1-3
CDR3aa: CASSLGGSGGNTIYF

v_gene: TRBV28
j_gene: TRBJ1-5
CDR3aa: CASSLDPGSNQPQHF

v_gene: TRBV7-3
j_gene: TRBJ2-7
CDR3aa: CASSSDRGYEQYF

v_gene: TRBV7-2
j_gene: TRBJ2-4
CDR3aa: CASSPGEGRGLQNIQYF

v_gene: TRBV12-5
j_gene: TRBJ2-2
CDR3aa: CASGLMPNLGTGELFF

v_gene: TRBV7-8
j_gene: TRBJ2-5
CDR3aa: CASSRAGREETQYF